The 30 T cell receptor beta chains listed next were all sequenced from one sample in a study of CD8+CD57+ T cells in acquired aplastic anemia (dated by TCRdb to 2017 to 2018). This sample was sequenced with an Illumina HiSeq 2000. Genomic DNA served as template for TCR beta VDJ combination and CDR3 sequence profiling. The raw public data were reprocessed by TCRdb itself: fastp quality trimming at Q25, MiXCR clonotype calling, in-frame beta chains only. Merged by CDR3 protein, the rows form single entries marked with the most common genes and DNA. In all, the sample holds 150,000 to 200,000 distinct CDR3 sequences, and about 45% of those were seen once. Less than 3% of the sample belongs to the ten largest clones. Patients chosen for sequencing had shown expansion of CD8+CD57+ cells by flow cytometry. Material for sequencing was sorted CD4+, CD8+, or CD8+CD57+ T cells (not recorded which) from PBMCs. These receptors were obtained from a human donor with aplastic anemia.

Many counts were recorded for this clonotype. The rearrangement joins TRBV9 to TRBJ1-1, with D possibly matching TRBD1 (5 bases). Germline V CDR1 and CDR2: SGDLS, YYNGEE. The CDR3 contains 14 residues. V was trimmed by 6 bases and J by 6 bases, leaving 18 bases between them. CDR3 DNA sequence: TGTGCCAGCAACTTAAACGAGGGGAGCGCTGAAGCTTTCTTT. Translating gives CASNLNEGSAEAFF.

Remarks on this clonotype: Its ends do not fully match the called genes, so a read error is possible. The chain couples TRBV6-2 or TRBV6-3 to TRBJ2-5, with 9 bases matching TRBD2. CDR1 is MNHEY, CDR2 SVGEGT, per germline. The CDR3 spans 16 residues. The CDR3 loop is CASSPPAGGVLETQCF. CDR3 coding DNA: TGTGCCAGCAGTCCCCCTGCGGGAGGGGTTTTGGAGACCCAGTGCTTC.

In its sample, this clonotype was seen many times. The gene calls are TRBV5-4 and TRBJ1-2; 8 nucleotides match TRBD1. V was clipped by 3 bases and J by 3 bases; unmatched bases: 7. The CDR3 extends over 15 amino acids. The germline V gene has CDR1 SGHNT and CDR2 YYREEE (reference sequence). The CDR3 protein is CASSSGTGSDYGYTF. CDR3 coding DNA: TGTGCCAGCAGCTCAGGGACAGGCAGTGACTATGGCTACACCTTC.

The chain recombines TRBV10-1 with TRBJ1-1; no firm D call. Germline V gene data show CDR1 as WNHNN and CDR2 as SYGVQD (reference sequence). Trimming left V 7 bases short and J 4 bases short, with 13 bases between. This CDR3 comprises 13 residues. This CDR3 is CASNQLGSTEAFF. The CDR3, as DNA: TGCGCCAGCAACCAACTCGGGTCCACTGAAGCTTTCTTT.

This clonotype was recorded many times. The chain employs TRBV25-1 and TRBJ2-6; 8 bases agree with TRBD1. CDR3 size: 17 residues. The V and J ends lost 3 bases and 0 bases, in that order; junction bases with no gene match: 4. Germline V gene lookup returns CDR1 MGHDK and CDR2 SYGVNS. The DNA for the CDR3 is TGTGCCAGCAGTGAGGACAGGGTCCACTCTGGGGCCAACGTCCTGACTTTC. Translated: CASSEDRVHSGANVLTF.

The gene calls are TRBV29-1 and TRBJ1-1; the match to TRBD1 covers 9 bases. The CDR3 has 13 residues. Germline lookup yields CDR1 SQVTM and CDR2 ANQGSEA. V lost 4 bases and J lost 3; bases outside the gene matches: 3. The CDR3 nucleotides read TGCAGCGTTGTGAGACAGGGGGACACTGAAGCTTTCTTT. This codes for CSVVRQGDTEAFF.

This clonotype was observed at least ten times. J is TRBJ2-3 and V is TRBV20-1, with 9 bases that match TRBD1. CDR1 and CDR2 (germline): DFQATT, SNEGSKA (reference sequence). The CDR3 contains 15 residues. The J segment lost 3 bases and the V segment lost 4 bases, leaving 8 bases of the junction unmatched. The CDR3 bases are TGCAGTGCTACTTACCGGGACAGGGCAACAGATACGCAGTATTTT. This translates into CSATYRDRATDTQYF.

The chain recombines TRBV5-1 with TRBJ1-6, with a weak D call TRBD1 (6 bases). From germline, CDR1 is SGHRS and CDR2 YFSETQ. Between the trimmed V and J ends, which lost 3 bases and 0 bases, there was a span of 10 bases. The CDR3 is 16 amino acids. In DNA form, the CDR3 reads TGCGCCAGCAGCTCGGACAGAAGCTCCTATAATTCACCCCTCCACTTT. Protein: CASSSDRSSYNSPLHF.

This sequence joins TRBV11-2 and TRBJ1-6; perhaps TRBD1 as D (6 bases). The ends were cut back, 3 bases at V and 9 bases at J, with 18 bases in the middle. There are 16 residues in the CDR3. Germline lookup yields CDR1 SGHAT and CDR2 FQNNGV. CDR3 DNA sequence: TGTGCCAGCAGCTTGTCTACAGGGTTCTTGTCTTCACCCCTCCACTTT. This sequence encodes CASSLSTGFLSSPLHF.

This clonotype was found a few times. The J gene is TRBJ1-2, the V gene TRBV28; weak D call: TRBD1 (5 bases). V was clipped by 4 bases and J by 8 bases, with 14 bases between them. The CDR3 consists of 13 residues. In germline, CDR1 is MDHEN, CDR2 SYDVKM. CDR3 sequence reads: CASSSKRGWGYTF. The DNA of the CDR3 is TGTGCCAGCAGTTCAAAGAGGGGATGGGGCTACACCTTC.

Notes on this clonotype: A much larger clonotype is one base distant, so this may be a read error. V gene TRBV6-5 combines with J gene TRBJ2-7; 9 positions agree with TRBD1. Trimming took 4 bases from V and 3 from J; bases not matched to a gene: 4. This CDR3 is built from 14 residues. Per germline, CDR1 MNHEY and CDR2 SVGAGI. The CDR3 DNA sequence: TGTGCCAGCAGTTTCGGACAGGGGTTCTACGAGCAGTACTTC. Protein: CASSFGQGFYEQYF.

Concerning this clonotype itself: It may be a read error: a sequence one base away is much more abundant. This chain joins TRBV5-4 and TRBJ1-1; TRBD1 aligns across 7 bases. This CDR3 contains 15 residues. Germline V gene sequence: CDR1 SGHNT, CDR2 YYREEE (reference sequence). The CDR3 region is CASMSRGIMNTGAFF. Written as DNA, the CDR3 is TGTGCCAGCATGTCCAGGGGGATCATGAACACTGGAGCTTTCTTT.

This clonotype occurred once. CDR3 in DNA: TGCGCCAGCACTTCTAGCGTCTACGAGCAGTACTTC. Translation: CASTSSVYEQYF. The V and J genes are TRBV10-2 and TRBJ2-7; TRBD2 is a possible D gene (6 bases). CDR3 length: 12 amino acids. V was cut by 7 bases and J by 3 bases, with 10 bases left in between. Germline V gene sequence: CDR1 WSHSY, CDR2 SAAADI.

This clonotype was picked up many times. V usage is TRBV5-4 and J usage is TRBJ1-1, with 7 bases identical to TRBD1. The V segment lost 5 bases and the J segment 3 bases; nucleotides outside the gene matches: 4. The CDR3 runs to 13 residues. Germline CDR1 is SGHNT and CDR2 is YYREEE (reference sequence). CDR3 residues: CASSRDRDTEAFF. In nucleotides, the CDR3 is TGTGCCAGCAGTCGCGACAGGGACACTGAAGCTTTCTTT.

The rearrangement links TRBV19 to TRBJ2-1, with D tentatively TRBD2 (6 bases). Germline CDR1 LNHDA, CDR2 SQIVND (reference sequence). The CDR3 is 15 residues long. Trimming cost V 8 bases and J 1 base, with 15 bases left between them. CDR3 in DNA: TGTGCCAGTCAGATAGCGGCACCTTCCTACAATGAGCAGTTCTTC. Amino acids: CASQIAAPSYNEQFF. The complete variable domain, with remaining parts taken from reference TRBV19 and TRBJ2-1, reads DGGITQSPKYLFRKEGQNVTLSCEQNLNHDAMYWYRQDPGQGLRLIYYSQIVNDFQKGDIAEGYSVSREKKESFPLTVTSAQKNPTAFYLCASQIAAPSYNEQFFGPGTRLTVL.

This clonotype was found a few times. For the CDR3, the DNA is TGTGCCAGCAGCTTAGCGCGTTACAATGAGCAGTTCTTC. Translation: CASSLARYNEQFF. V usage is TRBV7-2 and J usage is TRBJ2-1; D gene unclear. The CDR3 covers 13 residues. The germline V and J ends were trimmed by 0 bases and 4 bases, with 4 bases remaining between them. CDR1 is SGHTA and CDR2 is FQGNSA in the germline V gene.

This clonotype was picked up a small number of times. This rearrangement joins TRBV12-3 or TRBV12-4 to TRBJ1-6, with 7 bases matching TRBD1. The CDR3 is 20 residues long. The V gene end was trimmed by 2 bases and the J gene end by 7 bases; junction bases not matched to a gene: 20. Here the CDR3 DNA reads TGTGCCAGCAGTTTACCACAACAGGGGTCTACTCGCGGATTCAATTCACCCCTCCACTTT. It encodes CASSLPQQGSTRGFNSPLHF.

This rearrangement joins TRBV7-8 to TRBJ2-2; D is unclear. This CDR3 is 12 amino acids long. Germline V lookup: CDR1 SGHVS, CDR2 FQNEAQ. V gave up 2 bases and J gave up 9 bases, with 7 bases separating them. The DNA for the CDR3 is TGTGCCAGCAGCTTATTCGGCCGGGAGCTGTTTTTT. Encoded protein: CASSLFGRELFF.

There are many counts of this clonotype. The gene calls are TRBV7-9 and TRBJ2-1, with 10 bases that match TRBD2. Germline assignment: CDR1 SEHNR and CDR2 FQNEAQ (reference sequence). There are 13 residues in the CDR3. V lost 1 base, J lost 15 bases, and 6 bases stayed unmatched. Here the CDR3 reads CASSLGGGTSVFF. The CDR3 nucleotides read TGTGCCAGCAGCTTAGGAGGGGGGACTAGCGTGTTCTTC.

The chain joins TRBV2 to TRBJ1-6; D call uncertain. This CDR3 is built from 14 residues. V gave up 7 bases and J gave up 9 bases, with 16 bases separating them. Germline assignment: CDR1 SNHLY and CDR2 FYNNEI. The CDR3 DNA sequence: TGTGCCAGCAATACCAGATCGTCTGGTTCACCCCTCCACTTT. Its translation is CASNTRSSGSPLHF.

This clonotype was seen once. V gene TRBV2 combines with J gene TRBJ2-7; 10 positions agree with TRBD1. The V and J ends lost 6 bases and 7 bases, in that order; junction bases with no gene match: 9. CDR3 length equals 14 residues. CDR1 and CDR2 (germline): SNHLY, FYNNEI. The CDR3 nucleotides are TGTGCCAGCAGCATTGACAGGGGGCAGGGGGAGCAGTACTTC. Its protein product is CASSIDRGQGEQYF.

The chain couples TRBV10-3 to TRBJ2-2, with 13 positions matching TRBD2. The germline CDR1 and CDR2 sequences are ENHRY and SYGVKD. V shed 11 bases, J shed 1 base, and the junction held 4 bases outside the gene matches. The CDR3 is 15 residues long. For the CDR3, the DNA is TGTGCCGTCCGACTAGCGGGGGGGAACACCGGGGAGCTGTTTTTT. As protein: CAVRLAGGNTGELFF.

Ten or more counts support this clonotype. V usage is TRBV29-1 and J usage is TRBJ2-7; 7 bases agree with TRBD1. V shed 6 bases and J 3 bases; nucleotides not matched to a gene: 8. Germline values: CDR1 SQVTM, CDR2 ANQGSEA. This CDR3 has 13 amino acids. The CDR3 DNA reads TGCAGCGTCACGACAGGGAGCCGCTACGAGCAGTACTTC. It yields the protein CSVTTGSRYEQYF.

This clonotype has more than one count but fewer than ten. The gene calls are TRBV24-1 and TRBJ1-4; tentatively, D is TRBD1 (6 bases). V was clipped by 6 bases and J by 8 bases, with 9 bases between them. In germline, CDR1 is KGHDR, CDR2 SFDVKD. There are 12 residues in the CDR3. DNA of the CDR3: TGTGCCACCAGTTCGAGGGGGGAAAAACTGTTTTTT. The encoded protein is CATSSRGEKLFF.

This clonotype was seen a handful of times. The chain has TRBV11-3 and TRBJ2-5; 8 bases align to TRBD2. The CDR3 consists of 15 residues. Germline CDR1 reads SGHNT; CDR2 reads YENEEA. The trim removed 1 base at V and 5 bases at J, leaving 6 bases unmatched. CDR3 loop: CASSLVIAGMETQYF. CDR3 coding DNA: TGTGCCAGCAGCTTAGTAATAGCGGGGATGGAGACCCAGTACTTC.

For the CDR3, the DNA is TGTGCCAGTAGTATGGGGACAGGGGAGGCGAATGAGCAGTTCTTC. Protein: CASSMGTGEANEQFF. The chain carries TRBV19 and TRBJ2-1; TRBD1 aligns across 10 bases. This CDR3 has 15 amino acids. V dropped 3 bases and J dropped 7; count of bases not matched to a gene: 6. Germline V lookup: CDR1 LNHDA, CDR2 SQIVND (reference sequence).

This clonotype was detected only a few times. The chain combines TRBV6-2 or TRBV6-3 with TRBJ1-5; maybe TRBD1 (5 bases). The CDR3 sequence is 18 residues long. Trimming shortened V by 4 bases and J by 7 bases, and 26 bases separated the two germline ends. In germline, CDR1 is MNHEY, CDR2 SVGEGT. The CDR3 nucleotides read TGTGCCAGCAGTTCCCGGGACGGACTTACCCTTTGGTGGCAGCCCCAGCATTTT. It encodes CASSSRDGLTLWWQPQHF.

The chain joins TRBV28 to TRBJ2-3; 8 bases match TRBD1. V lost 4 bases and J lost 7; bases outside the gene matches: 10. The CDR3 runs 15 residues. CDR1 and CDR2 (germline): MDHEN, SYDVKM. The CDR3 nucleotides are TGTGCCAGCAGTTCCGCCGGGACAGGTTCTTATACGCAGTATTTT. This gives the protein CASSSAGTGSYTQYF.

This clonotype was counted ten times or more. The rearrangement joins TRBV9 to TRBJ2-2; D is unclear. The CDR3 consists of 17 residues. Trimming removed 3 bases from V and 1 base from J, with 16 bases in between. Germline CDR1 reads SGDLS; CDR2 reads YYNGEE. The CDR3 region has the DNA TGTGCCAGCAGCGCCCCCCTGGGCTCATTGAACACCGGGGAGCTGTTTTTT. Protein sequence: CASSAPLGSLNTGELFF.

The V call is TRBV24-1, the J call TRBJ1-2, with 8 nucleotides matching TRBD1. Germline V gene lookup returns CDR1 KGHDR and CDR2 SFDVKD. This CDR3 comprises 14 residues. Trimming removed 4 bases from V and 3 bases from J; junction bases left unmatched: 3. The CDR3 reads CATSDPDRDYGYTF. DNA of the CDR3: TGTGCCACCAGTGACCCGGACAGGGACTATGGCTACACCTTC.